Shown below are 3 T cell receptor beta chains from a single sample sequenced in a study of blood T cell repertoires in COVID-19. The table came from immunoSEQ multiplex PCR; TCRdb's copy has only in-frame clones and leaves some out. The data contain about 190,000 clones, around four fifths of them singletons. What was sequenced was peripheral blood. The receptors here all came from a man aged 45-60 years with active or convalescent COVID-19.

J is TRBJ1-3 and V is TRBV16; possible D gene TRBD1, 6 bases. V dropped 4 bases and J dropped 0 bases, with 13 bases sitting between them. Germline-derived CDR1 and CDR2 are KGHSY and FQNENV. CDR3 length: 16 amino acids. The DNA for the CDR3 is TGTGCCAGCAGCCCCCGGGACACTCTCTCTGGAAACACCATATATTTT. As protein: CASSPRDTLSGNTIYF.

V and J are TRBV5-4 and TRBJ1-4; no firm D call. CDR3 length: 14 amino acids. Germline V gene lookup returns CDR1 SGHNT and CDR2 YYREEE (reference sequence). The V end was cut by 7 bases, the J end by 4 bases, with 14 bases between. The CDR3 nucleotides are TGTGCCAGCTCCCTAGAACCTTTTAATGAAAAACTGTTTTTT. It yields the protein CASSLEPFNEKLFF.

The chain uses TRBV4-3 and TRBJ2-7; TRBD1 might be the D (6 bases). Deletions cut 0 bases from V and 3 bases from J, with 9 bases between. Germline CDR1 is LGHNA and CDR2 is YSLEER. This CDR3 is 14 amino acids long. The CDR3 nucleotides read TGCGCCAGCAGCCAAGAAGACAGGAACTACGAGCAGTACTTC. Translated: CASSQEDRNYEQYF.